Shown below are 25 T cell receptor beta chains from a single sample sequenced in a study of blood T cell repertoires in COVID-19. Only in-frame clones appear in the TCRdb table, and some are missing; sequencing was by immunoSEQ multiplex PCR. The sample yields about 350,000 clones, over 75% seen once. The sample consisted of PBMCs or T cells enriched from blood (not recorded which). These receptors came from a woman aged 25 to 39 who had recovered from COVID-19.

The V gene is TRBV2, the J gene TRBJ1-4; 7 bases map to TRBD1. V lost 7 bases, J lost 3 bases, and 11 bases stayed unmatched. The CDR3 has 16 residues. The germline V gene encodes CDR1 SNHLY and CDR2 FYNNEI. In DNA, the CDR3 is TGTGCCAGCATCACCGGGACAGCCTGGTCTAATGAAAAACTGTTTTTT. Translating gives CASITGTAWSNEKLFF.

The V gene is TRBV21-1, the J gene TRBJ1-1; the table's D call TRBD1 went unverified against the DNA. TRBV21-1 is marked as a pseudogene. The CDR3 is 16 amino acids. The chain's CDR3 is CASSKAPGGGLGEAFF. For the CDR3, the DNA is TGTGCCAGCAGCAAAGCGCCAGGGGGCGGGTTGGGTGAAGCTTTCTTT.

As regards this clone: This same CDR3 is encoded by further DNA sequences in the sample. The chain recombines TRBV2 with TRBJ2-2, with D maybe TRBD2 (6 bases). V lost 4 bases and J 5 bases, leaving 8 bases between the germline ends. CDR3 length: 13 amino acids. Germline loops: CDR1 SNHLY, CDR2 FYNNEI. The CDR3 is CASSVGGTGELFF. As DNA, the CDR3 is TGTGCCAGCAGTGTGGGGGGAACCGGGGAGCTGTTTTTT.

The CDR3: CASSLVLGTTNEKLFF. CDR3 DNA sequence: TGTGCCAGCAGCTTAGTGCTGGGGACTACTAATGAAAAACTGTTTTTT. V usage is TRBV11-2 and J usage is TRBJ1-4; D may be TRBD1 (5 bases). Germline V gives CDR1 SGHAT, CDR2 FQNNGV. Trimming stripped 1 base from V and 2 bases from J, with 11 bases between. This CDR3 comprises 16 residues.

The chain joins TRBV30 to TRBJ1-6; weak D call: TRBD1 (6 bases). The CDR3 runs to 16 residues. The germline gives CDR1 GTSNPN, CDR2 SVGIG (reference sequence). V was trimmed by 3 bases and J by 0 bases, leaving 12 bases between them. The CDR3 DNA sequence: TGTGCCTGGAGCGCAGGGGCCAGCTCCTATAATTCACCCCTCCACTTT. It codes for CAWSAGASSYNSPLHF.

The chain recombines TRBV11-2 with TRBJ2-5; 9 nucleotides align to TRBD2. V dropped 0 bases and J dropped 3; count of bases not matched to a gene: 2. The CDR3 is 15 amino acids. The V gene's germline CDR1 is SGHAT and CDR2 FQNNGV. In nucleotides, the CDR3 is TGTGCCAGCAGCTTAGAAAGACTAGCGGAAGAGACCCAGTACTTC. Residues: CASSLERLAEETQYF.

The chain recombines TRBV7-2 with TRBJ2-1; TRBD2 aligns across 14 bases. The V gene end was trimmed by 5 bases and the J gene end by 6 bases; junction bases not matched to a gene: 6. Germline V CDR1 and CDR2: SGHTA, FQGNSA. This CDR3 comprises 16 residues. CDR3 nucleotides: TGTGCCAGCAGCCCACAAGGACTAGCGGGGGGCAATGAGCAGTTCTTC. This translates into CASSPQGLAGGNEQFF.

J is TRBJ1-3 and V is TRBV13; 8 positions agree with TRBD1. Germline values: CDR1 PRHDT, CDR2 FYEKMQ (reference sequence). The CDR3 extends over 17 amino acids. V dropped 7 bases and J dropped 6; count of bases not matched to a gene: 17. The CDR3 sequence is CASTLGDRLMIENTIYF. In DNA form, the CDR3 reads TGTGCCAGCACCCTGGGGGACAGGCTAATGATAGAAAACACCATATATTTT.

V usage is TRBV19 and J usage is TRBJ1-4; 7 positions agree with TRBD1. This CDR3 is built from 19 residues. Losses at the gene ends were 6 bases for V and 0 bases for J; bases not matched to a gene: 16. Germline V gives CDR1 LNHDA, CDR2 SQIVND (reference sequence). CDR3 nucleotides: TGTGCCAGTAGGGTTCCTATACGGTCGCAGGGGGCAACTAATGAAAAACTGTTTTTT. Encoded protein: CASRVPIRSQGATNEKLFF.

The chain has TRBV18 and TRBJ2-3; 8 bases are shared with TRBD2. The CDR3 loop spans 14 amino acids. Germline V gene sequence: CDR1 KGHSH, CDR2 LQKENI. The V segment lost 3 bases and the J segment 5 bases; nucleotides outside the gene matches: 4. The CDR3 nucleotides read TGTGCCAGCTCACCCACCGGGGGGGAAGATACGCAGTATTTT. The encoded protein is CASSPTGGEDTQYF.

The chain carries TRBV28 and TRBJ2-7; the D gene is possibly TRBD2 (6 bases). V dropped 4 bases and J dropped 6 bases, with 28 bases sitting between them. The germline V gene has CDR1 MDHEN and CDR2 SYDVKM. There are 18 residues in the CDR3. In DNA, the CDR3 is TGTGCCAGCAGTTCAACCTCCCAAACAGGTTACTCGGAGGGCGAGCAGTACTTC. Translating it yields CASSSTSQTGYSEGEQYF.

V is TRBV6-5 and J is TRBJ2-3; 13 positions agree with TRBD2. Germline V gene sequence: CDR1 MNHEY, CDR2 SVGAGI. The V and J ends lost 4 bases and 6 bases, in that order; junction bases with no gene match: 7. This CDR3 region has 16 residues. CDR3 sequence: CASSSLAGGAPDTQYF. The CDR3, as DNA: TGTGCCAGCAGTTCACTAGCGGGGGGGGCCCCTGATACGCAGTATTTT.

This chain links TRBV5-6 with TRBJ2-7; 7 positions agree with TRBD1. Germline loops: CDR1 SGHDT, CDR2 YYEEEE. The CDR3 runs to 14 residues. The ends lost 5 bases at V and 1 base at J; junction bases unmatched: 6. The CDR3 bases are TGTGCCAGCAGTTCGTACAGGGGTTCCTACGAGCAGTACTTC. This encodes CASSSYRGSYEQYF.

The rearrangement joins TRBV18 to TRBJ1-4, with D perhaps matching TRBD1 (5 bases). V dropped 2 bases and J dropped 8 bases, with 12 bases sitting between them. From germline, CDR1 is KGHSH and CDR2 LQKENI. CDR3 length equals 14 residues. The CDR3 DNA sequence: TGTGCCAGCTCACCAGGCAGGGCAGGGGAAAAACTGTTTTTT. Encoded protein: CASSPGRAGEKLFF.

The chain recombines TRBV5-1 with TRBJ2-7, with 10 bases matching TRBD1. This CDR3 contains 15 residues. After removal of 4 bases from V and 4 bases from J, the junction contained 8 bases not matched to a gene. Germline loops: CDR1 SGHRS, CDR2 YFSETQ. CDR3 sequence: CASSLEGQGNYEQYF. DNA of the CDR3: TGCGCCAGCAGCCTGGAGGGACAGGGGAATTACGAGCAGTACTTC.

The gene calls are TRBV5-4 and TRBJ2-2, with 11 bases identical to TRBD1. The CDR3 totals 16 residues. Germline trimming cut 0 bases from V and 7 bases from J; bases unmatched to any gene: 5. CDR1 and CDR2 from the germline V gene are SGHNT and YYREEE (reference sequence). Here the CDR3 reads CASSLAGTGGGGELFF. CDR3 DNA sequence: TGTGCCAGCAGCTTGGCCGGGACAGGGGGAGGCGGGGAGCTGTTTTTT.

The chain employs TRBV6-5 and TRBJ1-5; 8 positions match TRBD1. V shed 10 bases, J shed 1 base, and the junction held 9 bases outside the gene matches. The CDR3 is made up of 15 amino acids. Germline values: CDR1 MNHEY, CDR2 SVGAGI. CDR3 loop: CATTSGTGSNQPQHF. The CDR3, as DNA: TGTGCCACGACCTCCGGGACAGGCAGCAATCAGCCCCAGCATTTT.

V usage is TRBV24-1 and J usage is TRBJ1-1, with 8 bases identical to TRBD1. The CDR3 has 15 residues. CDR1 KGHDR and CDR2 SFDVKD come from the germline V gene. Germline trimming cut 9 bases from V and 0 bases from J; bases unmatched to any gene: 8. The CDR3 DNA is TGTGCCACCGCCCCTAGACAGGGGATGAACACTGAAGCTTTCTTT. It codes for CATAPRQGMNTEAFF.

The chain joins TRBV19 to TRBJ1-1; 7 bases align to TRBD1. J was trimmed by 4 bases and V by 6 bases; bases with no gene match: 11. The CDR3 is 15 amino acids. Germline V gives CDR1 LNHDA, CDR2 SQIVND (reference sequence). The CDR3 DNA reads TGTGCCAGTAGCCCTAGGACAGGTGAGGCCACTGAAGCTTTCTTT. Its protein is CASSPRTGEATEAFF. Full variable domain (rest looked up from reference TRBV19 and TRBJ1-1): DGGITQSPKYLFRKEGQNVTLSCEQNLNHDAMYWYRQDPGQGLRLIYYSQIVNDFQKGDIAEGYSVSREKKESFPLTVTSAQKNPTAFYLCASSPRTGEATEAFFGQGTRLTVV.

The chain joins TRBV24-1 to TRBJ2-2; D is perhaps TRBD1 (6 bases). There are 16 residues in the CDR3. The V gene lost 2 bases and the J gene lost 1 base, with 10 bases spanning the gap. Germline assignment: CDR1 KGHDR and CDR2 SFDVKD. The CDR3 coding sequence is TGTGCCACCAGTGATTCCACACAGGGGAACACCGGGGAGCTGTTTTTT. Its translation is CATSDSTQGNTGELFF.

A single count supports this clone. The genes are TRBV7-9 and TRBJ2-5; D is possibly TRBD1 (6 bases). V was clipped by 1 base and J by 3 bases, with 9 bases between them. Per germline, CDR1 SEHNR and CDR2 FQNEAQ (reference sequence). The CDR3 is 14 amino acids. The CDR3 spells CASSLDRDKETQYF. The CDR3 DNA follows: TGTGCCAGCAGCTTAGACAGGGATAAAGAGACCCAGTACTTC.

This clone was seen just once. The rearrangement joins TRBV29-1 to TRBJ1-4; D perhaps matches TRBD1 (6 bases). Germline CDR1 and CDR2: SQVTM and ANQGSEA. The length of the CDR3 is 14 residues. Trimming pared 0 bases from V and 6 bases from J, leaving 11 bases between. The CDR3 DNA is TGCAGCGTTGAAGATACAGGGAGTGATGAAAAACTGTTTTTT. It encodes CSVEDTGSDEKLFF.

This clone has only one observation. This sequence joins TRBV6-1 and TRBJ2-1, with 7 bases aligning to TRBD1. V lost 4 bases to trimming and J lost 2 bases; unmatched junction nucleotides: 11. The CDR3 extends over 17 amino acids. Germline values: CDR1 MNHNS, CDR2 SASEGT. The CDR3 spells CASSGRPGGVTYNEQFF. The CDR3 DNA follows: TGTGCCAGCAGTGGGAGACCAGGGGGAGTAACCTACAATGAGCAGTTCTTC.

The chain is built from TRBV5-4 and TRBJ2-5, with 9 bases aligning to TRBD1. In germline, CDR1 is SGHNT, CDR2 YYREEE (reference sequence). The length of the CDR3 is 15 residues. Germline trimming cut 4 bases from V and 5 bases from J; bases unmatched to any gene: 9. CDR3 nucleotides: TGTGCCAGCAGCGCCACAACAGGGGGCCGGGAGACCCAGTACTTC. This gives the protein CASSATTGGRETQYF.

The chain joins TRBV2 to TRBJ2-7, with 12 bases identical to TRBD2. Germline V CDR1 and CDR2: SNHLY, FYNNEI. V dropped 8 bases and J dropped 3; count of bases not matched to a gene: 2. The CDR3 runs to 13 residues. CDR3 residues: CASQTSGGYEQYF. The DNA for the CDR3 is TGTGCCAGCCAGACTAGCGGGGGCTACGAGCAGTACTTC.